This paragraph reports one TCR beta chain. Libraries were prepared by immunoSEQ multiplex PCR; TCRdb keeps only in-frame clonotypes and omits some of them. The sample has roughly 330,000 clones; more than 70% are singletons. The sample is drawn from a study of blood T cell repertoires in COVID-19. V shed 7 bases and J shed 3 bases, with 12 bases lying between them. Germline lookup yields CDR1 SQVTM and CDR2 ANQGSEA. CDR3 size: 13 residues. The sequenced sample was peripheral blood. The sequence came from a woman aged 45-65 years with acute or convalescent COVID-19. This chain connects TRBV29-1 to TRBJ1-4; D gene unclear. CDR3 region: CSARAAANEKLFF. The DNA of the CDR3 is TGCAGCGCCCGAGCGGCGGCTAATGAAAAACTGTTTTTT.